These 14 T cell receptor beta chains were sequenced from one sample in a study of regulatory T cells in long-lasting Graves disease. Both iRepertoire HTBI primers and Arm-PCR of CDR3 regions were used to build the TCR beta libraries. From the multiplex PCR reads, TCRdb called clonotypes with MiXCR, one entry per CDR3 protein. The data show about 660,000 distinct CDR3 sequences, about 30% seen once. The time point here: persistent/refractory GD, antithyroid drugs over 5 years with positive TRAb. Construction of the TCR library relied on RNA isolated from PBMCs. This specimen consisted of peripheral blood mononuclear cells (PBMCs), obtained when the disease was refractory, from a patient treated with antithyroid drugs. Source of these receptors: a female donor with Graves disease.

This clonotype was observed a handful of times. The chain links TRBV6-2 or TRBV6-3 to TRBJ1-4; the D is unclear. CDR1 and CDR2 from the germline V gene are MNHEY and SVGEGT. V was shortened by 6 bases and J by 3 bases, with 11 bases between the two germline ends. There are 14 residues in the CDR3. The CDR3 bases are TGTGCCAGCAGCGACGACTTGCCTAATGAAAAACTGTTTTTT. Its protein is CASSDDLPNEKLFF.

The chain couples TRBV20-1 to TRBJ2-4; 7 bases line up with TRBD1. The germline CDR1 and CDR2 sequences are DFQATT and SNEGSKA (reference sequence). The CDR3 has 13 amino acids. V shed 5 bases, J shed 9 bases, and the junction held 10 bases outside the gene matches. The CDR3 sequence is CSAETGNEGIQYF. The CDR3 DNA sequence: TGCAGTGCTGAGACAGGGAACGAGGGCATTCAGTACTTC.

The rearrangement joins TRBV27 to TRBJ1-5; TRBD1 is a possible D gene (6 bases). Trimming took 3 bases from V and 1 from J, leaving 10 bases between them. Per germline, CDR1 MNHEY and CDR2 SMNVEV (reference sequence). This CDR3 region has 15 residues. CDR3 protein: CASSFSGQSNQPQHF. The CDR3 DNA reads as TGTGCCAGCAGTTTCTCCGGACAGAGCAATCAGCCCCAGCATTTT.

The rearrangement joins TRBV30 to TRBJ2-4; 10 nucleotides agree with TRBD1. There are 17 residues in the CDR3. From germline, CDR1 is GTSNPN and CDR2 SVGIG (reference sequence). With 3 bases clipped from V and 0 bases from J, the junction kept 8 bases outside the gene matches. In nucleotides, the CDR3 is TGTGCCTGGAGAGCTCCGGGACAGGGGTTAGCCAAAAACATTCAGTACTTC. This codes for CAWRAPGQGLAKNIQYF.

The sample holds a few counts of this clonotype. V is TRBV7-3 and J is TRBJ2-7; D gene unclear. Germline V gene sequence: CDR1 SGHTA, CDR2 FQGTGA. The length of the CDR3 is 13 residues. V dropped 5 bases and J dropped 3 bases, with 11 bases sitting between them. CDR3 amino acids: CASSASSGYEQYF. The CDR3 DNA sequence: TGTGCCAGCAGCGCCTCCTCGGGCTACGAGCAGTACTTC.

This clonotype came up many times. The chain has TRBV12-3 or TRBV12-4 and TRBJ2-1, with a possible D match to TRBD2 (5 bases). V lost 10 bases, J lost 3 bases, and 13 bases lay in between. The CDR3 has 13 amino acids. CDR3 in DNA: TGTGCCACCCGAAGCGGAGACTACAATGAGCAGTTCTTC. Protein sequence: CATRSGDYNEQFF.

The rearrangement uses TRBV6-2 or TRBV6-3 and TRBJ1-2; D is unclear. This CDR3 comprises 14 residues. V was trimmed by 6 bases and J by 1 base, leaving 12 bases between them. Per germline, CDR1 MNHEY and CDR2 SVGEGT. The CDR3 loop reads CASSYGRSNYGYTF. In nucleotides, the CDR3 is TGTGCCAGCAGCTATGGCCGCAGTAACTATGGCTACACCTTC.

The chain links TRBV20-1 to TRBJ1-5; 9 bases are shared with TRBD1. This CDR3 comprises 16 residues. Germline V gene sequence: CDR1 DFQATT, CDR2 SNEGSKA (reference sequence). J was trimmed by 5 bases and V by 1 base; bases with no gene match: 9. CDR3 in amino acids: CSARGRRDRDDQPQHF. Here the CDR3 DNA reads TGCAGTGCTAGAGGGCGCAGGGACAGGGATGATCAGCCCCAGCATTTT.

There are a few counts of this clonotype. This chain connects TRBV27 to TRBJ1-6, with no clear D. Trimming removed 6 bases at V and 0 bases at J, with 6 bases between. From germline, CDR1 is MNHEY and CDR2 SMNVEV (reference sequence). There are 14 residues in the CDR3. The CDR3 DNA reads TGTGCCAGCAGGTTCCGCTCCTATAATTCACCCCTCCACTTT. Translated, it gives CASRFRSYNSPLHF.

This clonotype was seen ten or more times. The V call is TRBV20-1, the J call TRBJ1-1; possibly TRBD1 for D (6 bases). Germline values: CDR1 DFQATT, CDR2 SNEGSKA (reference sequence). Trimming shortened V by 4 bases and J by 5 bases, and 17 bases separated the two germline ends. The length of the CDR3 is 14 residues. CDR3 sequence: CSATQRGAGTEAFF. The CDR3 nucleotides read TGCAGTGCTACGCAAAGGGGGGCAGGAACTGAAGCTTTCTTT.

This clonotype was detected a few times. This chain connects TRBV20-1 to TRBJ1-3; D gene uncertain. Trimming stripped 1 base from V and 3 bases from J, with 1 base between. The CDR3 is made up of 11 amino acids. Germline loops: CDR1 DFQATT, CDR2 SNEGSKA (reference sequence). CDR3 amino acids: CSARVGNTIYF. The CDR3 nucleotides read TGCAGTGCTAGAGTTGGAAACACCATATATTTT.

This clonotype was detected a few times. The chain couples TRBV5-1 to TRBJ2-7; D possibly corresponds to TRBD1 (5 bases). Between the trimmed V and J ends, which lost 4 bases and 0 bases, there was a span of 17 bases. This CDR3 contains 16 residues. The germline V gene has CDR1 SGHRS and CDR2 YFSETQ. The chain's CDR3 is CASSQNDRMRSYEQYF. CDR3 in DNA: TGCGCCAGCAGCCAGAACGACAGAATGCGCTCCTACGAGCAGTACTTC.

On this clonotype itself: This likely traces to a read error, being one base from a far larger clone. The CDR3 end shows no conserved phenylalanine or tryptophan, and so a read error is likely. The gene calls are TRBV7-3 and TRBJ2-5, with D unresolved. V lost 8 bases and J lost 5, with 9 bases in between. This CDR3 is built from 11 residues. Germline V CDR1 and CDR2: SGHTA, FQGTGA. Written as DNA, the CDR3 is TGTGCCAGCGCAACGGCGGAGACCCAGTACTCC. Encoded protein: CASATAETQYS.

Remarks on this clonotype: The junction departs from the called germline gene at one end, perhaps through a read error. The V gene is TRBV2, the J gene TRBJ1-1; tentative D call: TRBD1 (6 bases). CDR3 length: 14 amino acids. Per germline, CDR1 SNHLY and CDR2 FYNNEI. Written as DNA, the CDR3 is TGTGCCGGCAGCTACAGGGTAGGGGACACTGAAGCTTTCTTT. It specifies CAGSYRVGDTEAFF.